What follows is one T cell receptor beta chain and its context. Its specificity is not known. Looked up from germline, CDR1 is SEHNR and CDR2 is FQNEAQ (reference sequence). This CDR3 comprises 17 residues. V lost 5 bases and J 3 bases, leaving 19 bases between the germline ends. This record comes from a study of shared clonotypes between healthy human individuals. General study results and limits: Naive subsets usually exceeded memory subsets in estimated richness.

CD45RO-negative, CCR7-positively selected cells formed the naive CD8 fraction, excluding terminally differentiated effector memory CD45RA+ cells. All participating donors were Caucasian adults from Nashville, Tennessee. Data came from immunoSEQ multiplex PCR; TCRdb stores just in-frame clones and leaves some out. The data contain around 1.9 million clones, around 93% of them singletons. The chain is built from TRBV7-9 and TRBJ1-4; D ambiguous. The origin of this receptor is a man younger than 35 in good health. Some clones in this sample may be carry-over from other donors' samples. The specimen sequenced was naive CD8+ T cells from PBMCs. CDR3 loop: CASSPLPSPESNEKLFF. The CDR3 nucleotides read TGTGCCAGCAGCCCGCTCCCCAGTCCCGAATCTAATGAAAAACTGTTTTTT.